This is a list of T cell receptor beta chains from one sample in a study of OX40 agonist ivuxolimab in advanced cancers. Assay used: immunoSEQ multiplex PCR; TCRdb lists only in-frame clones, some missing. The sample contains around 68,000 clones, more than 75% of which appear only once. The specimen comprised CD4+ or CD8+ T cells sorted from blood, sampled in a trial of the OX40 agonist ivuxolimab. The receptors stem from an adult with an advanced solid tumor such as melanoma, head and neck, liver or kidney cancer. The CDR3 runs from the conserved cysteine through the conserved F or W. Fields, in order: clone size, D gene, J gene, V gene, CDR3 protein, CDR3 DNA. D genes are given only for firm matches. The listing skips clone size in some rows; elsewhere it reads once, few, many or a size class.

>-|-|TRBJ1-3|TRBV7-2
CASSSGTKGNTIYF
TGTGCCAGCAGCTCCGGGACAAAAGGAAACACCATATATTTT
>-|-|TRBJ2-1|TRBV6-1
CASSEYRLSSYNEQFF
TGTGCCAGCAGTGAATACAGGCTCAGCTCCTACAATGAGCAGTTCTTC
>few|-|TRBJ2-3|TRBV15
CATSRHWPDTQYF
TGTGCCACCAGCAGACATTGGCCAGATACGCAGTATTTT
>-|TRBD2|TRBJ2-7|TRBV11-3
CASSREGGISYEQYF
TGTGCCAGCAGCCGGGAGGGAGGGATCTCCTACGAGCAGTACTTC
>once|-|TRBJ1-2|TRBV27
CASSSGGGYTF
TGTGCCAGCAGTTCGGGAGGCGGCTACACCTTC
>-|-|TRBJ2-7|TRBV2
CASSVKYEQYF
TGTGCCAGCAGTGTCAAGTACGAGCAGTACTTC
>-|-|TRBJ2-3|TRBV5-4
CASSFVSGRGADTQYF
TGTGCCAGCAGCTTCGTCTCGGGGAGAGGCGCAGATACGCAGTATTTT
>few|-|TRBJ1-1|TRBV11-3
CASSSDSNTEAFF
TGTGCCAGCAGTTCGGACAGCAACACTGAAGCTTTCTTT
>-|TRBD1|TRBJ2-7|TRBV6-6
CASRRQGYSYEQYF
TGTGCCAGCAGGCGACAGGGGTACTCCTACGAGCAGTACTTC
>-|TRBD1|TRBJ2-6|TRBV10-3
CAISESISGGYSGANVLTF
TGTGCCATCAGTGAGTCGATTTCAGGGGGCTACTCTGGGGCCAACGTCCTGACTTTC
>-|TRBD1|TRBJ1-5|TRBV6-5
CASSYGRGRQPQHF
TGTGCCAGCAGTTACGGCAGGGGGCGTCAGCCCCAGCATTTT
>-|TRBD2|TRBJ2-3|TRBV4-1
CASSQSGRAIDTQYF
TGCGCCAGCAGCCAAAGTGGGAGGGCCATCGATACGCAGTATTTT
>-|-|TRBJ1-4|TRBV15
CATSRVKGIEKLFF
TGTGCCACCAGCAGAGTTAAGGGGATTGAAAAACTGTTTTTT
>-|TRBD1|TRBJ1-6|TRBV2
CASTPGQGFSPLHF
TGTGCCAGCACCCCGGGACAGGGGTTTTCACCCCTCCACTTT
>-|TRBD1|TRBJ2-1|TRBV4-2
CASSQGRTGKDNEQFF
TGTGCCAGCAGCCAAGGCCGGACAGGGAAGGACAATGAGCAGTTCTTC
>-|-|TRBJ1-6|TRBV19
CASSPGSKRRASPLHF
TGTGCCAGTAGCCCAGGTTCAAAGCGGAGGGCTTCACCCCTCCACTTT
>-|-|TRBJ1-1|TRBV5-5
CASSGAVTNTEAFF
TGTGCCAGCAGTGGGGCGGTGACGAACACTGAAGCTTTCTTT
>-|-|TRBJ2-2|TRBV6-5
CASSYSQPGTGELFF
TGTGCCAGCAGTTACTCCCAGCCGGGAACCGGGGAGCTGTTTTTT
>few|-|TRBJ2-5|TRBV5-4
CASSLSWEETQYF
TGTGCCAGCAGCTTGAGTTGGGAAGAGACCCAGTACTTC
>few|-|TRBJ2-3|TRBV9
CASSVGGSSTDTQYF
TGTGCCAGCAGCGTAGGCGGTAGCAGCACAGATACGCAGTATTTT
>-|TRBD1|TRBJ1-6|TRBV27
CASRTVIRDRNSPLHF
TGTGCCAGCAGAACGGTAATCCGGGACAGAAATTCACCCCTCCACTTT
>-|TRBD2|TRBJ2-1|TRBV11-2
CASSLQASGSYFF
TGTGCCAGCAGCTTACAGGCCAGCGGGAGTTATTTCTTC
>-|-|TRBJ2-7|TRBV23-1
CASSQGSSQSYEQYF
TGCGCCAGCAGTCAAGGCAGTTCTCAATCCTACGAGCAGTACTTC
>-|-|TRBJ2-3|TRBV4-1
CASSPLGGHLSAQYF
TGCGCCAGCAGCCCACTGGGGGGCCACCTATCGGCGCAGTATTTT
>-|-|TRBJ1-2|TRBV5-1
CASSPTGTRYGYTF
TGTGCCAGCAGCCCCACCGGGACACGCTATGGCTACACCTTC
>-|-|TRBJ2-7|TRBV4-1
CASSHQLPGNTYEQYF
TGCGCCAGCAGCCATCAACTCCCGGGCAATACCTACGAGCAGTACTTC
>once|-|TRBJ2-5|TRBV6-1
CASSELRGGETQYF
TGTGCCAGCAGTGAATTGAGAGGGGGAGAGACCCAGTACTTC
>-|-|TRBJ2-1|TRBV28
CASSLLVNEQFF
TGTGCCAGCAGTCTTCTAGTCAATGAGCAGTTCTTC
>-|-|TRBJ2-5|TRBV10-3
CAISGAFGETQYF
TGTGCCATCAGTGGGGCATTCGGGGAGACCCAGTACTTC
>few|TRBD1|TRBJ1-2|TRBV7-9
CASSSRGQGAPPAF
TGTGCCAGCAGCTCCAGAGGACAGGGGGCCCCTCCTGCCTTC
>-|-|TRBJ2-7|TRBV10-3
CAISATQTSYEQYF
TGTGCCATCAGTGCCACTCAAACTAGTTACGAGCAGTACTTC
>-|-|TRBJ2-1|TRBV5-4
CASRYDRGTYNEQFF
TGTGCCAGCAGATACGACCGAGGGACCTACAATGAGCAGTTCTTC
>-|-|TRBJ2-2|TRBV10-2
CASNPAGRTGELFF
TGCGCCAGCAATCCGGCAGGGCGAACCGGGGAGCTGTTTTTT
>-|TRBD2|TRBJ2-1|TRBV10-1
CASSESAGDNEQFF
TGCGCCAGCAGTGAGTCAGCGGGGGACAATGAGCAGTTCTTC
>-|TRBD1|TRBJ1-2|TRBV19
CASTPDRVYGYTF
TGTGCCAGTACACCGGACAGGGTTTATGGCTACACCTTC
>-|-|TRBJ2-3|TRBV14
CASSQYTDTQYF
TGTGCCAGCAGCCAGTACACAGATACGCAGTATTTT
>-|-|TRBJ1-2|TRBV5-4
CASKTDTTFNYGYTF
TGTGCCAGCAAGACCGACACTACTTTTAACTATGGCTACACCTTC
>-|TRBD1|TRBJ2-7|TRBV5-1
CVSSLTYPLVAGGSYEQYF
TGCGTCAGCAGCTTGACCTACCCTTTAGTGGCAGGGGGCTCCTACGAGCAGTACTTC
>-|TRBD1|TRBJ1-1|TRBV5-5
CASSINPGQPNTEAFF
TGTGCCAGCAGCATTAACCCGGGACAGCCTAACACTGAAGCTTTCTTT
>-|-|TRBJ1-1|TRBV6-1
CASSEGRTEAFF
TGTGCCAGCAGTGAAGGGAGGACCGAAGCTTTCTTT
>-|TRBD1|TRBJ2-7|TRBV11-2
CASSLGTAAEQYF
TGTGCCAGCAGCCTGGGGACAGCGGCCGAGCAGTACTTC
>-|-|TRBJ2-7|TRBV6-1
CASTFIPPPYEQYF
TGTGCCAGCACCTTCATACCTCCTCCGTACGAGCAGTACTTC
>-|-|TRBJ2-1|TRBV9
CASRPTGTDEQFF
TGTGCCAGCAGACCAACAGGGACGGATGAGCAGTTCTTC
>-|-|TRBJ2-2|TRBV9
CASSVASSWAGELFF
TGTGCCAGCAGCGTAGCTAGTAGTTGGGCCGGGGAGCTGTTTTTT
>-|-|TRBJ2-6|TRBV6-4
CASSDSTGANVLTF
TGTGCCAGCAGTGACTCTACTGGGGCCAACGTCCTGACTTTC
>-|TRBD1|TRBJ2-5|TRBV10-3
CAISLPNRGETQYF
TGTGCCATCAGTTTACCAAACAGGGGAGAGACCCAGTACTTC